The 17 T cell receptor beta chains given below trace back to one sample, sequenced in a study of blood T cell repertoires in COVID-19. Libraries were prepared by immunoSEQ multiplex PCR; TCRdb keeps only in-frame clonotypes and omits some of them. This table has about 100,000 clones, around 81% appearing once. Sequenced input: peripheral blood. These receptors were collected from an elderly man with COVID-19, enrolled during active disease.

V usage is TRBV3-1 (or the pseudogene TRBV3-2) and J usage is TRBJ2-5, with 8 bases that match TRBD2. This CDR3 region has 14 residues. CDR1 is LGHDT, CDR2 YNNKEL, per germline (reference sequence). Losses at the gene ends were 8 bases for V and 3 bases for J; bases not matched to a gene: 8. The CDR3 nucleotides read TGTGCCAGCGCGGGACTAGTAGGTAAAGAGACCCAGTACTTC. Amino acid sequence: CASAGLVGKETQYF.

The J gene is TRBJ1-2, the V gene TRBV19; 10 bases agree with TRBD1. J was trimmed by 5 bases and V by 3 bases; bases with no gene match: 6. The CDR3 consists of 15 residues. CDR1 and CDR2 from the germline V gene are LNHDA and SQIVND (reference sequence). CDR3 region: CASSIRGTGEYGYTF. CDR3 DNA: TGTGCCAGTAGTATTCGGGGGACAGGGGAATATGGCTACACCTTC.

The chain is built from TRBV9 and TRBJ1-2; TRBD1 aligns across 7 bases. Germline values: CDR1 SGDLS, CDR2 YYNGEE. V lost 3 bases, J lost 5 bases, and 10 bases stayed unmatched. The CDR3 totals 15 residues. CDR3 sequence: CASSGDRLGHYGYTF. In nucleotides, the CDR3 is TGTGCCAGCAGCGGGGACAGACTAGGACATTATGGCTACACCTTC. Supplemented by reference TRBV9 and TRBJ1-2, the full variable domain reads DSGVTQTPKHLITATGQRVTLRCSPRSGDLSVYWYQQSLDQGLQFLIQYYNGEERAKGNILERFSAQQFPDLHSELNLSSLELGDSALYFCASSGDRLGHYGYTFGSGTRLTVV.

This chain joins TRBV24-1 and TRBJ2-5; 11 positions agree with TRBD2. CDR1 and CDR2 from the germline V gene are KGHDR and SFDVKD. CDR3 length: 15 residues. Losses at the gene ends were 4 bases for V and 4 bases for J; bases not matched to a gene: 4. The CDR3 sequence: CATSDYSGRGETQYF. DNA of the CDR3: TGTGCCACCAGTGACTATAGCGGGAGGGGAGAGACCCAGTACTTC.

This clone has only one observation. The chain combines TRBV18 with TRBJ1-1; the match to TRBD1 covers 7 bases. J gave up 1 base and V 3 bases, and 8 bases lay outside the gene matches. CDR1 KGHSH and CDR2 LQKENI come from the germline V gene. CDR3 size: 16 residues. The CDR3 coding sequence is TGTGCCAGCTCACCGCGACAGGACAGGAGGAACACTGAAGCTTTCTTT. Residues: CASSPRQDRRNTEAFF.

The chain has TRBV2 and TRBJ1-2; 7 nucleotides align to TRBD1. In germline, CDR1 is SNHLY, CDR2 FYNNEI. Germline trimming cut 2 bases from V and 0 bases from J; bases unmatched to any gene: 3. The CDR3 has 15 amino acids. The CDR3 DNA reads TGTGCCAGCAGTGAACCGGGACAGACTAACTATGGCTACACCTTC. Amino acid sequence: CASSEPGQTNYGYTF.

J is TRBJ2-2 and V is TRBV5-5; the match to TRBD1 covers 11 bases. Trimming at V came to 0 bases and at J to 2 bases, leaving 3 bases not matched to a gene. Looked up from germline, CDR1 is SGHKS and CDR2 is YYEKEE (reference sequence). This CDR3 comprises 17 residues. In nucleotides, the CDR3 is TGTGCCAGCAGCTTGGTCGGGACAGGGGGAAACACCGGGGAGCTGTTTTTT. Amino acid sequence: CASSLVGTGGNTGELFF.

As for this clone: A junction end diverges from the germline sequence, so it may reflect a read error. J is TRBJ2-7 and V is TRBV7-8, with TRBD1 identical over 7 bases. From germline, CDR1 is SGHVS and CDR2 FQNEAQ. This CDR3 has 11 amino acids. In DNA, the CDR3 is TGTGCCAGCAGCTTATTAGGGACAGCCTCCTTC. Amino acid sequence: CASSLLGTASF.

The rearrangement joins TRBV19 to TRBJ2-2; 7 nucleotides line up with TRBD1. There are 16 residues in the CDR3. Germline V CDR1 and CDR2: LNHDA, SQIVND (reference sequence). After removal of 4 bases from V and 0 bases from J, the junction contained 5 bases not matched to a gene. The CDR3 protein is CASSTRQGANTGELFF. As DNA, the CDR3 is TGTGCCAGTAGTACGCGACAGGGAGCGAACACCGGGGAGCTGTTTTTT.

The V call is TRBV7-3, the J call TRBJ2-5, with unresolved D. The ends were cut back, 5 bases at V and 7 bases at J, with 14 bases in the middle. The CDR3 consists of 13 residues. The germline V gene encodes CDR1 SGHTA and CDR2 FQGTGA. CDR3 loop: CASSPTNSGTQYF. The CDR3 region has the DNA TGTGCCAGCAGCCCAACGAATTCAGGGACCCAGTACTTC.

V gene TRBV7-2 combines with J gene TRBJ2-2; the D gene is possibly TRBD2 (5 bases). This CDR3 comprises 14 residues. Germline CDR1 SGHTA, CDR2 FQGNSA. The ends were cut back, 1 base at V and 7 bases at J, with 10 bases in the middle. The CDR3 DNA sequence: TGTGCCAGCAGCTTAGATGAGGGAATCGGGGAGCTGTTTTTT. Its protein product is CASSLDEGIGELFF.

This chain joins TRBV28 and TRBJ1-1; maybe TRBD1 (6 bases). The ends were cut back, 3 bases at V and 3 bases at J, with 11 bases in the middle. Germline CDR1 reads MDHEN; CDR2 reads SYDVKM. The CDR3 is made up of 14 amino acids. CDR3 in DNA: TGTGCCAGCAGTTTCCAGGGGACGGACACTGAAGCTTTCTTT. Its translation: CASSFQGTDTEAFF.

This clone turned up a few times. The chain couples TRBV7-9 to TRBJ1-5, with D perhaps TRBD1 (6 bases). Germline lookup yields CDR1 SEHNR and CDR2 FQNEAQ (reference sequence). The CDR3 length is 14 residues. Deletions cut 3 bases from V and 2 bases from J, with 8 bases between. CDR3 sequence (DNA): TGTGCCAGCAGCTTCCCAGGGGGCAATCAGCCCCAGCATTTT. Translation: CASSFPGGNQPQHF.

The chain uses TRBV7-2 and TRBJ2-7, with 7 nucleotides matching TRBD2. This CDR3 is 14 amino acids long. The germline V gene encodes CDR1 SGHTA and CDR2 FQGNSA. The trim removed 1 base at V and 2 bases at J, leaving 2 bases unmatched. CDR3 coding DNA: TGTGCCAGCAGCTTAGGGACTAGAGCCTACGAGCAGTACTTC. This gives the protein CASSLGTRAYEQYF.

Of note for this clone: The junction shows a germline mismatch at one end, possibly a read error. DNA for the CDR3: TGTGCCAGCAGCTCGATCACAGATACACAGTATTTT. Translated, it gives CASSSITDTQYF. The J gene is TRBJ2-3, the V gene TRBV7-9; no clear D gene. Germline CDR1 and CDR2: SEHNR and FQNEAQ (reference sequence). The CDR3 totals 12 residues.

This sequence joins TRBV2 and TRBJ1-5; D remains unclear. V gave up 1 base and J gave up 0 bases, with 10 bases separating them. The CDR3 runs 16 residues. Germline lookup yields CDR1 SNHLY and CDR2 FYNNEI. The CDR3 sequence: CASSEGPGLSNQPQHF. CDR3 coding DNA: TGTGCCAGCAGTGAAGGTCCAGGACTTAGCAATCAGCCCCAGCATTTT.

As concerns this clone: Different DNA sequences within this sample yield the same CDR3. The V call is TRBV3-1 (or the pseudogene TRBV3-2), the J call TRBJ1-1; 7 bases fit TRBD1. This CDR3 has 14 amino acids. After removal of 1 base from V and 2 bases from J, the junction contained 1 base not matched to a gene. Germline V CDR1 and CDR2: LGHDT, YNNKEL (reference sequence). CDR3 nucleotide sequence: TGTGCCAGCAGCCAAGTAGGGGGCAACACTGAAGCTTTCTTT. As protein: CASSQVGGNTEAFF.